This TCR beta chain is drawn from a study of shared clonotypes between healthy human individuals. Terminally differentiated effector memory CD45RA+ cells were left out of the naive CD8 fraction, which was CD45RO-negative and positively selected for CCR7. Deep-level settings were used for running the assay. TCRdb keeps only in-frame clones here, not all; method: immunoSEQ multiplex PCR. This table has about 2.1 million clones, just over 90% appearing once. CDR3 length equals 16 residues. Per the germline V gene, CDR1 is SGHTA and CDR2 is FQGTGA. Deletions cut 5 bases from V and 5 bases from J, with 21 bases between.

The source is a young man in good health. Some clones in this sample may be carry-over from other donors' samples. The genes are TRBV7-3 and TRBJ1-1, with D uncertain. Input material: naive CD8+ T cells from PBMCs. This CDR3 reads CASSPQPHRVGTEAFF. In DNA form, the CDR3 reads TGTGCCAGCAGCCCACAACCCCATCGAGTGGGTACTGAAGCTTTCTTT.